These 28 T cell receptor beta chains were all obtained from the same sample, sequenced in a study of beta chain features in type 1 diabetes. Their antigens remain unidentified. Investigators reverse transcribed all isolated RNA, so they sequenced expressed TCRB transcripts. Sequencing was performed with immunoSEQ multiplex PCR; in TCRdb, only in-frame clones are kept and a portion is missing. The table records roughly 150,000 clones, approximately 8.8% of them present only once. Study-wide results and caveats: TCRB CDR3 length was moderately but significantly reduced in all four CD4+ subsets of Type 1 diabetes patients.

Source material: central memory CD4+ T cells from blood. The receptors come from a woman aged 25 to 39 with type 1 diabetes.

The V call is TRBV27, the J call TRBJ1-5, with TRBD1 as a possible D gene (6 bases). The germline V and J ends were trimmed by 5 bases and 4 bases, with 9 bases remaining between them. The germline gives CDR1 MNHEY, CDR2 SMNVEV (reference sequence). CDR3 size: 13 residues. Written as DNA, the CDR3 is TGTGCCAGCAGTCCCCAGGGGAATCAGCCCCAGCATTTT. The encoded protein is CASSPQGNQPQHF.

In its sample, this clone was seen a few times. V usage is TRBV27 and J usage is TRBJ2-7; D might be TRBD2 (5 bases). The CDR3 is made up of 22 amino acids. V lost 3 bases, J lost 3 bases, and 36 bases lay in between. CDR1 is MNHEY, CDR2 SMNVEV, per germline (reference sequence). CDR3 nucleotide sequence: TGTGCCAGCAGTTTCTCCGTACGTGAGAGGATGACGAGGGAGCGACCTTACTACGAGCAGTACTTC. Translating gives CASSFSVRERMTRERPYYEQYF.

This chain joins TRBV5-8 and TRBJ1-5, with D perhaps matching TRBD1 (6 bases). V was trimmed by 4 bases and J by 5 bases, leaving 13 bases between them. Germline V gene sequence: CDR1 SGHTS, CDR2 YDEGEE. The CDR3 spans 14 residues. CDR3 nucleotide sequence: TGTGCCAGCAGCGAGGAGGGGGGGGATCAGCCCCAGCATTTT. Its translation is CASSEEGGDQPQHF. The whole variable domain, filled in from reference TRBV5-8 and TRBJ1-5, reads EAGVTQSPTHLIKTRGQQATLRCSPISGHTSVYWYQQALGLGLQFLLWYDEGEERNRGNFPPRFSGRQFPNYSSELNVNALELEDSALYLCASSEEGGDQPQHFGDGTRLSIL.

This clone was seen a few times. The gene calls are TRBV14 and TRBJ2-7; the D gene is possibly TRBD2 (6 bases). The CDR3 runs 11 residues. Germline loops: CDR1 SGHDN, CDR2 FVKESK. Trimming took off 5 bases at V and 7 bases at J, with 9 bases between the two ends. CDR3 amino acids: CASSSGGEQYF. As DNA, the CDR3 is TGTGCCAGCAGCTCCGGAGGGGAGCAGTACTTC.

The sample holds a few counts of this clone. The CDR3 nucleotides are TGTGCCAGCAGCCGGACTAGCGGGAGTGCTACGCAGTATTTT. Translating it yields CASSRTSGSATQYF. The gene calls are TRBV13 and TRBJ2-3; 13 bases match TRBD2. This CDR3 is built from 14 residues. V gave up 5 bases and J gave up 8 bases; unmatched junction bases: 4. In germline, CDR1 is PRHDT, CDR2 FYEKMQ (reference sequence).

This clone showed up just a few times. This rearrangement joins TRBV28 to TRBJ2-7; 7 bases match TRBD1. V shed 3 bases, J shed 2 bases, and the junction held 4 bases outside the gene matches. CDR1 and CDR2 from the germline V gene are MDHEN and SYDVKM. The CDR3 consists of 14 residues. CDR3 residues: CASSFQDRAYEQYF. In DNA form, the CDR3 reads TGTGCCAGCAGTTTCCAAGACAGGGCCTACGAGCAGTACTTC.

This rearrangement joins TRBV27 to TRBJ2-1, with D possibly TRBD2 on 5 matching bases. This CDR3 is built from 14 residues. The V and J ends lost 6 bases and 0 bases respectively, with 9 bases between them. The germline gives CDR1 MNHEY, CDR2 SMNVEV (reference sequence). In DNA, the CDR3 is TGTGCCAGCAGCCGGGATAGCTCCTACAATGAGCAGTTCTTC. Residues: CASSRDSSYNEQFF.

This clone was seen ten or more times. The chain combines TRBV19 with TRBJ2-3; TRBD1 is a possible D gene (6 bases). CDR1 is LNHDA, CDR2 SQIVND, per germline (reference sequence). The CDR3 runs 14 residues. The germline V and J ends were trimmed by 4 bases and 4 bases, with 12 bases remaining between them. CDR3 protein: CASSTTGIADTQYF. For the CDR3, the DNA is TGTGCCAGTAGTACCACAGGGATTGCAGATACGCAGTATTTT.

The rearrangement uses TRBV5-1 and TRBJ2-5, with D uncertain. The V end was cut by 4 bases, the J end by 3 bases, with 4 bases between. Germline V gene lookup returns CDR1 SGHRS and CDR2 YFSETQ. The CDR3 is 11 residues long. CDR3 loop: CASSHEETQYF. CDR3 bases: TGCGCCAGCAGCCATGAAGAGACCCAGTACTTC.

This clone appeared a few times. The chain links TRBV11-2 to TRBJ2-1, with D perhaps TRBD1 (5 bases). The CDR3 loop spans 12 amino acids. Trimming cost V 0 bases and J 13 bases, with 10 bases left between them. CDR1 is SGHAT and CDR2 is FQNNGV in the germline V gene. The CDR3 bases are TGTGCCAGCAGCTTAGATAGGACACGTCAGTTCTTC. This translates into CASSLDRTRQFF.

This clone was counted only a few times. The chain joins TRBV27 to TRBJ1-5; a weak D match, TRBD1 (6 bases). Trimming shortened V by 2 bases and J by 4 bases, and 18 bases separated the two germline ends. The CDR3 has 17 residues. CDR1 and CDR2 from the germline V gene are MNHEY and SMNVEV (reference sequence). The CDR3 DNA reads TGTGCCAGCAGTTTACCCGTTGGGGGGGCTTTGAATCAGCCCCAGCATTTT. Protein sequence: CASSLPVGGALNQPQHF.

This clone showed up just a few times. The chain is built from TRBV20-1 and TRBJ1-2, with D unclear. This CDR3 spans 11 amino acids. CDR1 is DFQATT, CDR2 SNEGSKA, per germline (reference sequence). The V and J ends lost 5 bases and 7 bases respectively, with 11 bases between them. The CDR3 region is CSALEYPGYTF. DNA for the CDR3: TGCAGTGCTTTGGAGTACCCTGGCTACACCTTC.

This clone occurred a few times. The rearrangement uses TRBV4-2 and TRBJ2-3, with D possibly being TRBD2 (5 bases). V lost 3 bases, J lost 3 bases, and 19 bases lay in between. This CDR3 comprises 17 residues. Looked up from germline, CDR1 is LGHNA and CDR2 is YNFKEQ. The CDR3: CASSQGWQAERTDTQYF. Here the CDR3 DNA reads TGTGCCAGCAGCCAGGGATGGCAAGCGGAGCGTACAGATACGCAGTATTTT.

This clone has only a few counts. This CDR3 is CASSGTGIYYGYTF. The CDR3 DNA is TGTGCCAGCAGCGGGACAGGGATCTACTATGGCTACACCTTC. The chain joins TRBV28 to TRBJ1-2; 9 bases match TRBD1. Germline V lookup: CDR1 MDHEN, CDR2 SYDVKM. The CDR3 extends over 14 amino acids. After removal of 6 bases from V and 3 bases from J, the junction contained 5 bases not matched to a gene.

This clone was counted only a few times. The CDR3 is CASSRPGQGTDTQYF. Here the CDR3 DNA reads TGTGCCAGCTCGCGGCCGGGACAGGGCACAGATACGCAGTATTTT. J is TRBJ2-3 and V is TRBV18, with 8 bases aligning to TRBD1. Germline V gene lookup returns CDR1 KGHSH and CDR2 LQKENI. With V trimmed by 6 bases and J by 1 base, 6 bases remained unmatched. The CDR3 runs to 15 residues.

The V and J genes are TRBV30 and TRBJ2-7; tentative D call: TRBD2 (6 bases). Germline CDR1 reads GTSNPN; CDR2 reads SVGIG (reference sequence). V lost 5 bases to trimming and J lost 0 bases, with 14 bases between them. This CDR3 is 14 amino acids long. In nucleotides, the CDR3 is TGTGCCTGGGGGACCGGGACTTACTCCTACGAGCAGTACTTC. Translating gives CAWGTGTYSYEQYF.

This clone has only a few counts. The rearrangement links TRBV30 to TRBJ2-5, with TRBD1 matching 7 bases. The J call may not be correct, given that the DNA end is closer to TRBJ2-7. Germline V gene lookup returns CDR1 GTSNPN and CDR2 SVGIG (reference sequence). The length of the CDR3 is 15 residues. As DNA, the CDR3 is TGTGCCTGGAGTGTACGACAGGGAGTTACCTACGAGCAGTACTTC. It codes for CAWSVRQGVTYEQYF.

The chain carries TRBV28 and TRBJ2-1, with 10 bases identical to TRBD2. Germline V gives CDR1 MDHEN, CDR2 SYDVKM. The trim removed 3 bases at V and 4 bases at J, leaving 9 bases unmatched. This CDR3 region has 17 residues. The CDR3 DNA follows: TGTGCCAGCAGTTTTCTATCGACTAGCGGGCCTTACAATGAGCAGTTCTTC. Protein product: CASSFLSTSGPYNEQFF.

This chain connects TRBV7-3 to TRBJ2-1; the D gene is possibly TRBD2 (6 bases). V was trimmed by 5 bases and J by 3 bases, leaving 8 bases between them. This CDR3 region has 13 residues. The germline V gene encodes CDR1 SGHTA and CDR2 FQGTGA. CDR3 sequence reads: CASSPGVYNEQFF. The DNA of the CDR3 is TGTGCCAGCAGCCCGGGGGTCTACAATGAGCAGTTCTTC.

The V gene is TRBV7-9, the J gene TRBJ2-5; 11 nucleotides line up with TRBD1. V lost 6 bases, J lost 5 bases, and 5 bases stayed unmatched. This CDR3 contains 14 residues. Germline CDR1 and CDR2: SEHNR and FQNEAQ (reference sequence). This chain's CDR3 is CASSMDRGQETQYF. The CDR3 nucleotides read TGTGCCAGCAGTATGGACAGGGGGCAGGAGACCCAGTACTTC.

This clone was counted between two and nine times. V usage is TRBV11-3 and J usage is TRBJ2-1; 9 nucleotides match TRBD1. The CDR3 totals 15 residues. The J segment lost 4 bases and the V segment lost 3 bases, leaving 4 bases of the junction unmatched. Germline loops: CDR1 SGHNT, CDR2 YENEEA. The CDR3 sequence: CASSLGQGTYNEQFF. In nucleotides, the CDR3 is TGTGCCAGCAGCTTGGGACAGGGCACTTACAATGAGCAGTTCTTC.

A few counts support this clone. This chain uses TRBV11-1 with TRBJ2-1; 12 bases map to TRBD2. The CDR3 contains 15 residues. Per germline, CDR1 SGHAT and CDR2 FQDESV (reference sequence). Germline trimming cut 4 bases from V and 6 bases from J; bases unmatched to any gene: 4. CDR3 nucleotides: TGTGCCAGCAGCTCACCGACTAGCGGGAGCAATGAGCAGTTCTTC. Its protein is CASSSPTSGSNEQFF. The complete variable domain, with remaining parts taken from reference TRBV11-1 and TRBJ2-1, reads EAEVAQSPRYKITEKSQAVAFWCDPISGHATLYWYRQILGQGPELLVQFQDESVVDDSQLPKDRFSAERLKGVDSTLKIQPAELGDSAMYLCASSSPTSGSNEQFFGPGTRLTVL.

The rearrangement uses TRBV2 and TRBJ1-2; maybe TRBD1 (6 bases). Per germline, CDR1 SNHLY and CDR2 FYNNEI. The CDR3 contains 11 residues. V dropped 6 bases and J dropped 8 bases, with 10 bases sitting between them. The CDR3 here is CASRDRGGYTF. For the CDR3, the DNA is TGTGCCAGCAGGGACAGAGGAGGCTACACCTTC.

CDR3 in DNA: TGTGCCAGCAGCCCGGACTATCGGGAGACCCAGTACTTC. It encodes CASSPDYRETQYF. The gene calls are TRBV6-5 and TRBJ2-5; weak D call: TRBD2 (6 bases). Germline lookup yields CDR1 MNHEY and CDR2 SVGAGI. CDR3 length equals 13 residues. Trimming took 6 bases from V and 5 from J, leaving 13 bases between them.

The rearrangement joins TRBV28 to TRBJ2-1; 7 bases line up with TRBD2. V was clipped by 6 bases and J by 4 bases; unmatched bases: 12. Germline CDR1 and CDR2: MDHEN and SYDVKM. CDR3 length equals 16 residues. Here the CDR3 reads CASSLFGDYRYNEQFF. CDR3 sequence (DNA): TGTGCCAGCAGCCTATTTGGGGACTACCGTTACAATGAGCAGTTCTTC.

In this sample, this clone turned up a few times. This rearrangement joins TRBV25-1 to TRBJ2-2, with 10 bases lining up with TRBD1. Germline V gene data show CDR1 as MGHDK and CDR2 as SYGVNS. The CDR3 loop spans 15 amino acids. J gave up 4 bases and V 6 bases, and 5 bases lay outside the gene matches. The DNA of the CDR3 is TGTGCCAGCAGAGACCGGGACAGGGGCACCGGGGAGCTGTTTTTT. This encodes CASRDRDRGTGELFF.

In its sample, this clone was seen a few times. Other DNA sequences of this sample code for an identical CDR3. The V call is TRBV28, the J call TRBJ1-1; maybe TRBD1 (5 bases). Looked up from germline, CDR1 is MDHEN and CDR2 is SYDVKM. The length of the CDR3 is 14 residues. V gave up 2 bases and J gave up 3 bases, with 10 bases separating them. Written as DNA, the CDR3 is TGTGCCAGCAGTTTACCAGGGTGGGACACTGAAGCTTTCTTT. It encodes CASSLPGWDTEAFF.

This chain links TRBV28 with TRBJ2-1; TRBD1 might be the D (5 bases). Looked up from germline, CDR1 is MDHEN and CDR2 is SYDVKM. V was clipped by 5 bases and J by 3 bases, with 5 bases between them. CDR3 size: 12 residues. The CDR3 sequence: CASSDSYNEQFF. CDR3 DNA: TGTGCCAGCAGTGACAGCTACAATGAGCAGTTCTTC.